This T cell receptor (beta chain) was identified in a study of human T cells and chemical hapten exposure. The study's findings and limits: As the donors had alopecia, their immune response may differ from healthy people's. With DPC sensitization, TCRs exceeding 1 in 1000 frequency showed no change.

Individual cDNA molecules each carried unique molecular identifiers attached by the library. MiXCR, applied by TCRdb to the RACE reads, yields one record per CDR3 protein. The table includes some 180,000 distinct CDR3 sequences, around 22% detected once. As to this clonotype: The antigen is unknown.

Time point defined: patch test 1, 2 weeks after DPC sensitization. Described treatment: therapeutic diphenylcyclopropenone sensitization with weekly scalp DPC. Germline V gene lookup returns CDR1 ENHRY and CDR2 SYGVKD. The CDR3 consists of 14 residues. Trimming stripped 8 bases from V and 0 bases from J, with 10 bases between. The V call is TRBV10-3, the J call TRBJ2-2; D is unresolved. This receptor was identified in a woman in her forties or fifties with alopecia areata. Some clones in this sample may be carry-over from other donors' samples. This specimen was whole blood, taken in connection with sensitization to the hapten diphenylcyclopropenone (DPC). CDR3 in amino acids: CAIEVTPNTGELFF. The CDR3 bases are TGTGCCATCGAGGTGACACCGAACACCGGGGAGCTGTTTTTT.